This T cell receptor beta chain comes out of a study of shared clonotypes between healthy human individuals. Study overall: Every donor yielded three CD4 naive, three CD4 memory, two CD8 naive and one CD8 memory plate. Notes on the study in general: Genetic and exposure-history diversity was limited by the few donors.

Germline V gives CDR1 ENHRY, CDR2 SYGVKD. The CDR3 consists of 15 residues. V gave up 4 bases and J gave up 2 bases, with 13 bases separating them. Libraries were prepared by immunoSEQ multiplex PCR; TCRdb keeps only in-frame clonotypes and omits some of them. The sample includes about 960,000 clones, over 60% of them seen just once. As for this clone: The antigen is undetermined.

Sequences were obtained from memory CD4+ T cells sorted from blood. Sample subset: CD45RA-negative fraction. The TCR sequence derives from a man aged 18 to 29 in good health. The chain employs TRBV10-3 and TRBJ2-3, with D possibly being TRBD1 or TRBD2 (5 bases each). CDR3 amino acids: CAISGNRGDTDTQYF. In nucleotides, the CDR3 is TGTGCCATCAGTGGGAACAGAGGGGACACAGATACGCAGTATTTT.